The 2 T cell receptor beta chains below were found in one sample sequenced in a study of vaccination effects on CD4 cells after COVID-19 (dated 2022 in TCRdb). To identify antigen-specific CD4+ T cell clonotypes by their expansion, the ViraFEST assay first stimulated PBMC with viral peptide pools and then applied TCR sequencing. After more than 9 days of culture, CD4+ T cells were isolated with the EasySep CD4+ T cell isolation kit. Negative nucleocapsid antibody results before and after vaccination confirmed that the healthy vaccine recipients had no prior SARS-CoV-2 infection. Their target antigens are unknown. Preparation of the library involved the immunoSEQ multiplex PCR assay. Not all clones reach the TCRdb copy of this immuneACCESS table, which keeps in-frame sequences only. Checked studies attribute under half of the gap to unresolved V genes and leave the rest unexplained. The sample profile shows about 43,000 clones; roughly 72% of them were found once. The ten largest account for about a tenth of the sample.

The sample in question was CD4+ T cells from PBMCs cultured with SARS-CoV-2 spike peptides, obtained before COVID-19 vaccination. The cell subset or site label, read with the paper, signifies: SARS-CoV-2 spike overlapping peptide pool stimulation. These receptors were collected from a human donor who received a COVID-19 vaccine.

This sequence joins TRBV5-1 and TRBJ2-6, with TRBD1 matching 7 bases. The germline V gene encodes CDR1 SGHRS and CDR2 YFSETQ. This CDR3 has 15 amino acids. Unmatched junction bases numbered 4, after V lost 7 bases and J lost 0 bases. This chain's CDR3 is CASRDSPSGANVLTF. DNA of the CDR3: TGCGCCAGCCGGGACAGCCCCTCTGGGGCCAACGTCCTGACTTTC. Together with reference TRBV5-1 and TRBJ2-6, the CDR3 gives the full variable domain: KAGVTQTPRYLIKTRGQQVTLSCSPISGHRSVSWYQQTPGQGLQFLFEYFSETQRNKGNFPGRFSGRQFSNSRSEMNVSTLELGDSALYLCASRDSPSGANVLTFGAGSRLTVL.

The rearrangement uses TRBV7-2 and TRBJ2-1; possible D gene TRBD2, 6 bases. The V and J ends lost 4 bases and 4 bases respectively, with 14 bases between them. The germline V gene has CDR1 SGHTA and CDR2 FQGNSA. The CDR3 runs to 15 residues. CDR3 residues: CASSSLGAGYNEQFF. For the CDR3, the DNA is TGTGCCAGCAGCTCCCTCGGGGCGGGGTACAATGAGCAGTTCTTC.